The clone carrying this TCR beta chain is a singleton in its sample. The data derive from a study of blood T cell repertoires in COVID-19. Study information: Samples taken during acute and convalescent COVID-19 were collected in the United States, Italy and Spain.

Per the original methods: Scientists estimated how many nucleated cells there were by amplifying reference gene primers. Assay: immunoSEQ multiplex PCR; the TCRdb copy retains only in-frame clones and omits some. V, J and clone size were drawn from that table, and D and trimming were deduced from the DNA. The profile shows about 47,000 clones, roughly four fifths of them singletons. The specimen was peripheral blood. The receptor's source is a man in his sixties with active COVID-19.

CDR3 sequence reads: CASTLEGYNSPLHF. In DNA form, the CDR3 reads TGTGCCAGCACCCTGGAGGGGTATAATTCACCCCTCCACTTT. This chain joins TRBV2 and TRBJ1-6; the D gene is possibly TRBD1 (5 bases). Germline CDR1 SNHLY, CDR2 FYNNEI. Trimming left V 7 bases short and J 4 bases short, with 11 bases between. The CDR3 extends over 14 amino acids.